This T cell receptor beta chain was captured in a study of blood T cell repertoires in COVID-19. Germline assignment: CDR1 MNHEY and CDR2 SMNVEV (reference sequence). The CDR3 runs to 14 residues. V was shortened by 2 bases and J by 0 bases, with 6 bases between the two germline ends. Original analysis: Researchers report that nucleated cell counts were estimated from reference gene primer amplification. Libraries were prepared by immunoSEQ multiplex PCR; TCRdb keeps only in-frame clonotypes and omits some of them. The V and J calls and the clone size are those of that table, but D and trimming were determined from the DNA. Of roughly 190,000 clones listed, 75% to 90% are singletons.

The sample taken for sequencing was peripheral blood. The receptor comes from a woman aged 55-70 years with acute or convalescent COVID-19. The genes are TRBV27 and TRBJ2-3, with D maybe TRBD1 (5 bases). CDR3 protein: CASSLGASTDTQYF. The CDR3 DNA follows: TGTGCCAGCAGTTTAGGGGCTAGCACAGATACGCAGTATTTT.